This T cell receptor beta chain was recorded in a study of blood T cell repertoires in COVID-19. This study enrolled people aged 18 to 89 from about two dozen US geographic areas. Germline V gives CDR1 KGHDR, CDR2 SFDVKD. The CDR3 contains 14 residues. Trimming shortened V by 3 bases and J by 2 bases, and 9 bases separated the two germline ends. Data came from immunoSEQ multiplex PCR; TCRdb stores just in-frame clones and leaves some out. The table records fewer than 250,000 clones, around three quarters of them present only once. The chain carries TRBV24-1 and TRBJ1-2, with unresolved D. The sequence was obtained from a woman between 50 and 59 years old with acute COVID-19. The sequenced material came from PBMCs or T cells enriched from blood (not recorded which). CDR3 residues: CATSDRGYNYGYTF. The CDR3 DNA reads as TGTGCCACCAGTGATCGGGGATACAACTATGGCTACACCTTC.